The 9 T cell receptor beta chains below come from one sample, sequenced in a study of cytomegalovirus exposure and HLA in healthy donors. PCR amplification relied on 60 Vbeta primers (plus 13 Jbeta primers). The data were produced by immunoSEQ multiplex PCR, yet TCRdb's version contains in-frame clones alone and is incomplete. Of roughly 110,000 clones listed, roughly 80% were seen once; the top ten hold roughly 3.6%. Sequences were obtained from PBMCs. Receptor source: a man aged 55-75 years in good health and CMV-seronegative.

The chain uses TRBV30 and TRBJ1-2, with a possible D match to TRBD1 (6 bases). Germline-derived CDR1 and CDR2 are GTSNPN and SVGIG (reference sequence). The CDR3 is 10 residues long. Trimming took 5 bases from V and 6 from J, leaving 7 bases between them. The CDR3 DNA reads TGTGCCTGGGGGACACATGGCTACACCTTC. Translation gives CAWGTHGYTF.

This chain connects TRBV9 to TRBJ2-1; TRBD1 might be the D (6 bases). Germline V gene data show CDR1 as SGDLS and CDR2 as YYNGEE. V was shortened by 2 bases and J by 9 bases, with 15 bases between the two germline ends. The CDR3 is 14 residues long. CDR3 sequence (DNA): TGTGCCAGCAGCGTTAGTCAGGGGCAAGGTGAGCAGTTCTTC. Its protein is CASSVSQGQGEQFF.

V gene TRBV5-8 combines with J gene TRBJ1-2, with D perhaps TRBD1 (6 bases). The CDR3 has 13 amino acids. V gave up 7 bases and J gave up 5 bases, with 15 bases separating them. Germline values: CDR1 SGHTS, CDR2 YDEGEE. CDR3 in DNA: TGTGCCAGCCAGAGGGGGGGTCTGTATGGCTACACCTTC. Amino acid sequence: CASQRGGLYGYTF. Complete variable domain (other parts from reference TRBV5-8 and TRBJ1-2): EAGVTQSPTHLIKTRGQQATLRCSPISGHTSVYWYQQALGLGLQFLLWYDEGEERNRGNFPPRFSGRQFPNYSSELNVNALELEDSALYLCASQRGGLYGYTFGSGTRLTVV.

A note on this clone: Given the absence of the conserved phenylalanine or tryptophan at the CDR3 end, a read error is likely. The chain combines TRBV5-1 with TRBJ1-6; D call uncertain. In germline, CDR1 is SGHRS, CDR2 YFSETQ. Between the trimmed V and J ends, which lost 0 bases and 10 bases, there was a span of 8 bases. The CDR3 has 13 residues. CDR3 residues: CASSLDRSSPLHL. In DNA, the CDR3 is TGCGCCAGCAGCTTGGATCGGTCCTCACCCCTCCACCTT.

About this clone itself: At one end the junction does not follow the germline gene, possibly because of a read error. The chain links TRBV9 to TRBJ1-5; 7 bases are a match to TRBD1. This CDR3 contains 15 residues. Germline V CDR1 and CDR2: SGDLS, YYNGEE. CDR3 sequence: CASSVGTGGNQPQHF. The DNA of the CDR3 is TGTGCCAGTAGCGTAGGCACAGGGGGCAATCAGCCCCAGCATTTT.

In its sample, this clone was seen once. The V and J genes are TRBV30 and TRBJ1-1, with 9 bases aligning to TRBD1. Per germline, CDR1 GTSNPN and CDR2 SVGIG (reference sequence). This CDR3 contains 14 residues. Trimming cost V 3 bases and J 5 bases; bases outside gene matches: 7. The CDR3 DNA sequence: TGTGCCTGGAGCACGGGACAGGGTCCTACTGAAGCTTTCTTT. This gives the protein CAWSTGQGPTEAFF.

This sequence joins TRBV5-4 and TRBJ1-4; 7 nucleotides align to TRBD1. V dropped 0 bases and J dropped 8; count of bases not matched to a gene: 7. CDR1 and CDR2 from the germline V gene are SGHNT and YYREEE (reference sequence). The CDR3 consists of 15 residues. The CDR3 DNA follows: TGTGCCAGCAGCTTGGTGGCAGGGGGAGGCGAAAAACTGTTTTTT. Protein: CASSLVAGGGEKLFF.

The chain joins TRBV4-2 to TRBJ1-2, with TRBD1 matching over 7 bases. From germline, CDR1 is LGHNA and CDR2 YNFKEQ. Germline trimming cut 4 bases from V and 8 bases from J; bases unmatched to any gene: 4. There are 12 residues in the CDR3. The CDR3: CASSPGTAGYTF. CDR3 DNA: TGTGCCAGCAGCCCTGGGACAGCGGGCTACACCTTC.

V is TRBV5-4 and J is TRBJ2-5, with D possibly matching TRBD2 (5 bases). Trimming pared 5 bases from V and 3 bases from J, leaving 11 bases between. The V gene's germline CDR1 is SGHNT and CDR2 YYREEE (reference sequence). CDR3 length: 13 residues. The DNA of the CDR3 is TGTGCCAGCAGGGAGGTTGGTGAAGAGACCCAGTACTTC. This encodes CASREVGEETQYF.